This record covers a single T cell receptor (beta chain). The sample belongs to a study of T cell changes during pregnancy in multiple sclerosis. Clones were sequenced by immunoSEQ multiplex PCR, and TCRdb holds only the in-frame ones, with some missing. The table has tens of thousands of clones, around nine tenths seen once. From germline, CDR1 is SEHNR and CDR2 FQNEAQ (reference sequence). The CDR3 spans 12 residues. V shed 2 bases and J shed 7 bases, with 9 bases lying between them. The chain has TRBV7-9 and TRBJ2-7; D is undetermined. This clonotype was obtained from a female donor with multiple sclerosis, enrolled in a pregnancy study. Specimen: CD8+ T cells from peripheral blood mononuclear cells, collected in the third trimester of pregnancy. The CDR3 DNA follows: TGTGCCAGCAGCTTAAACAGAAGAGAGCAGTACTTC. Translated: CASSLNRREQYF.